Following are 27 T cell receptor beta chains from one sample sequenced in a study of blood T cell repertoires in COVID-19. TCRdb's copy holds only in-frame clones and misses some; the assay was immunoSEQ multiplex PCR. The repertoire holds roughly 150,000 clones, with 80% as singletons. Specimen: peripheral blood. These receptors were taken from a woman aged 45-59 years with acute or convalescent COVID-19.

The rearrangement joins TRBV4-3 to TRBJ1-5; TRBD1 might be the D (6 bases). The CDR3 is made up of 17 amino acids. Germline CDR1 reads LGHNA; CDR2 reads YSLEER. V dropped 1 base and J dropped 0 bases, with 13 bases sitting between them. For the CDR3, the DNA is TGCGCCAGCAGCCAAGTCCTACAGGGTAATAGCAATCAGCCCCAGCATTTT. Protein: CASSQVLQGNSNQPQHF.

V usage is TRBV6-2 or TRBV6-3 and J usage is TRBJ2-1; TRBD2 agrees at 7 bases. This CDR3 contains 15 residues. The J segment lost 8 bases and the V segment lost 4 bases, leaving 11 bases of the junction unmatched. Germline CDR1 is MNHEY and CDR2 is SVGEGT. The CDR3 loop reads CASSWLGGELHEQFF. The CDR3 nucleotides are TGTGCCAGCAGTTGGCTGGGGGGGGAATTGCATGAGCAGTTCTTC.

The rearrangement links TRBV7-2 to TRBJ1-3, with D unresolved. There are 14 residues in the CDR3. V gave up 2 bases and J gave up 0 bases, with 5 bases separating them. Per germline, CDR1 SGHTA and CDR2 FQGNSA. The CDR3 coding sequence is TGTGCCAGCAGCTTAACGAGCTCTGGAAACACCATATATTTT. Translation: CASSLTSSGNTIYF.

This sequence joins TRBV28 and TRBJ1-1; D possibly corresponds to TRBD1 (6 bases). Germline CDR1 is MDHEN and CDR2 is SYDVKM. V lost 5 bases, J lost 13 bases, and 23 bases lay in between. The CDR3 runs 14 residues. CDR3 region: CASSPRGTWVLFFF. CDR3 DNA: TGTGCCAGCAGTCCACGTGGGACATGGGTTCTTTTTTTCTTT. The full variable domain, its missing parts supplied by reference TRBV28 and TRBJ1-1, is DVKVTQSSRYLVKRTGEKVFLECVQDMDHENMFWYRQDPGLGLRLIYFSYDVKMKEKGDIPEGYSVSREKKERFSLILESASTNQTSMYLCASSPRGTWVLFFFGQGTRLTVV.

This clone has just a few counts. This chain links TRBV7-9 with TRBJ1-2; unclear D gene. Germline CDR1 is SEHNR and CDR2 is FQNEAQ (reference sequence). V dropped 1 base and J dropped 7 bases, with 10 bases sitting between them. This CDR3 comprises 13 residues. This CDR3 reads CASSLGVRSGYTF. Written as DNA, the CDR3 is TGTGCCAGCAGCTTAGGAGTACGAAGTGGCTACACCTTC.

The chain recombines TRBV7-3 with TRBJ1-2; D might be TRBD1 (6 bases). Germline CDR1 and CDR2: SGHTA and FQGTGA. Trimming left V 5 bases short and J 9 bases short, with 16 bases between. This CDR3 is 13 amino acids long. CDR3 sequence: CASSPGQISSYTF. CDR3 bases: TGTGCCAGCAGCCCAGGACAGATCTCTAGCTACACCTTC.

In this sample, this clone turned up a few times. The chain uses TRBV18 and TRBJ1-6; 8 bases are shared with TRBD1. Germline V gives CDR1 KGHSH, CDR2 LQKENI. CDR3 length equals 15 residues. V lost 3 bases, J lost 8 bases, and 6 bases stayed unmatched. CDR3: CASSPGQGHDSPLHF. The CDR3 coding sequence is TGTGCCAGCTCACCCGGACAGGGCCATGATTCACCCCTCCACTTT. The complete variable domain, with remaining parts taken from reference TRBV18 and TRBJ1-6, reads NAGVMQNPRHLVRRRGQEARLRCSPMKGHSHVYWYRQLPEEGLKFMVYLQKENIIDESGMPKERFSAEFPKEGPSILRIQQVVRGDSAAYFCASSPGQGHDSPLHFGNGTRLTVT.

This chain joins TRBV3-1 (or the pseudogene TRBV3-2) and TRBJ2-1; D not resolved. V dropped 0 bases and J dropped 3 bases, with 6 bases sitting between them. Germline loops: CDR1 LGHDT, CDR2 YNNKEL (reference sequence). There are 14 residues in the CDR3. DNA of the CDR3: TGTGCCAGCAGCCAAGATCGACTCTACAATGAGCAGTTCTTC. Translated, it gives CASSQDRLYNEQFF.

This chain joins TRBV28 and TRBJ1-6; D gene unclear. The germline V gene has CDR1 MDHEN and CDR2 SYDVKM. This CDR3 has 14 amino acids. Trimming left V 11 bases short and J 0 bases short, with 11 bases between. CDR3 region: CASSRGSYNSPLHF. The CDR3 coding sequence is TGTGCCTCCTCCCGGGGCTCCTATAATTCACCCCTCCACTTT.

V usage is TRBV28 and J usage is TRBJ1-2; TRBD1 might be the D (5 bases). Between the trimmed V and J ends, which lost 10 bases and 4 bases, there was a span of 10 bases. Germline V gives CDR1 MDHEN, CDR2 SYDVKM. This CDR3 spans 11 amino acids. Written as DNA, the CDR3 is TGTGCCACCAGGGCACCCTATGGCTACACCTTC. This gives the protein CATRAPYGYTF.

The CDR3 coding sequence is TGTGCCAGCAGCCTTTCGACAGAAAACATTCAGTACTTC. It translates to CASSLSTENIQYF. J is TRBJ2-4 and V is TRBV7-3; D may be TRBD1 (5 bases). This CDR3 is 13 amino acids long. V was shortened by 5 bases and J by 5 bases, with 10 bases between the two germline ends. CDR1 is SGHTA, CDR2 FQGTGA, per germline.

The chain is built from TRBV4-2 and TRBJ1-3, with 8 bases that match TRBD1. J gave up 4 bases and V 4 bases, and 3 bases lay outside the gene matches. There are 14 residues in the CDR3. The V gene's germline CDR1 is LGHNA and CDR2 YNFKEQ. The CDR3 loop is CASSPGTGGNTIYF. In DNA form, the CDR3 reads TGTGCCAGCAGCCCAGGGACAGGAGGAAACACCATATATTTT.

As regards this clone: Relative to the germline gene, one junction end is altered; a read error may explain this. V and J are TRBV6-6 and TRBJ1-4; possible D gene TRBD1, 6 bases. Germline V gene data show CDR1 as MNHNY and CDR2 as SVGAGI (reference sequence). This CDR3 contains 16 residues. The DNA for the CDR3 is TGTGCCAGCAGTAACTCCCTGTGGGCAGGGGACGAAAAACTGTTTTTT. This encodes CASSNSLWAGDEKLFF.

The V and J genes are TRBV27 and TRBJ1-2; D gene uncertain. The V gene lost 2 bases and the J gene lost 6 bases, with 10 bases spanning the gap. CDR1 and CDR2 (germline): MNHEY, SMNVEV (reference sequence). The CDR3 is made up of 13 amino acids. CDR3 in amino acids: CASSLRGFHGYTF. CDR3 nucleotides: TGTGCCAGCAGTTTACGAGGGTTTCATGGCTACACCTTC.

This CDR3 reads CATSEGGQGFNEQFF. Here the CDR3 DNA reads TGTGCCACCAGTGAGGGGGGACAGGGATTCAATGAGCAGTTCTTC. V is TRBV24-1 and J is TRBJ2-1, with 9 bases matching TRBD1. The CDR3 length is 15 residues. V lost 4 bases, J lost 6 bases, and 6 bases stayed unmatched. Germline V CDR1 and CDR2: KGHDR, SFDVKD.

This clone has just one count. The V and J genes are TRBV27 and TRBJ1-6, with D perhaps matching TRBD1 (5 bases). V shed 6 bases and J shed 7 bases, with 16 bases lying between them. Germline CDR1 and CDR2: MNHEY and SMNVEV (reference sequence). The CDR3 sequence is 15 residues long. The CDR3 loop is CASRGQLLWNSPLHF. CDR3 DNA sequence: TGTGCCAGCAGGGGGCAGCTTCTTTGGAATTCACCCCTCCACTTT.

The CDR3 coding sequence is TGTGCCAGCAGCTTAGGGGGACAGTACGAGCAGTACTTC. Translation: CASSLGGQYEQYF. The chain carries TRBV11-2 and TRBJ2-7, with 7 bases lining up with TRBD1. This CDR3 comprises 13 residues. The V gene's germline CDR1 is SGHAT and CDR2 FQNNGV. J gave up 4 bases and V 1 base, and 1 base lay outside the gene matches. The entire variable domain, with the rest obtained from reference TRBV11-2 and TRBJ2-7, is as follows: EAGVAQSPRYKIIEKRQSVAFWCNPISGHATLYWYQQILGQGPKLLIQFQNNGVVDDSQLPKDRFSAERLKGVDSTLKIQPAKLEDSAVYLCASSLGGQYEQYFGPGTRLTVT.

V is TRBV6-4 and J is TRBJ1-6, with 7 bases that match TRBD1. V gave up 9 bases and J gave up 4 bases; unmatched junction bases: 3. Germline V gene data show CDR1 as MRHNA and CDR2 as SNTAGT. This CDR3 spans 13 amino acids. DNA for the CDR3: TGTGCCAGACCGGGACAGTATAATTCACCCCTCCACTTT. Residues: CARPGQYNSPLHF.

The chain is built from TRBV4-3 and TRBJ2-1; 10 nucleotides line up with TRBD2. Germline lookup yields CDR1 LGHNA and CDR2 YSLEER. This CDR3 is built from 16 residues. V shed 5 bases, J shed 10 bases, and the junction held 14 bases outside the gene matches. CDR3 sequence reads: CASSSLPSGGAMEQFF. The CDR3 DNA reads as TGCGCCAGCAGCTCACTCCCCAGCGGGGGGGCCATGGAGCAGTTCTTC.

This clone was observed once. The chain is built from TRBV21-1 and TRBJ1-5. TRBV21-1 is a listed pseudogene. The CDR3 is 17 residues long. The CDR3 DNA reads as TGTGCCAGCAGCAAATATCAAGGAGGGGTTAGCAATCAGCCCCAGCATTTT. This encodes CASSKYQGGVSNQPQHF.

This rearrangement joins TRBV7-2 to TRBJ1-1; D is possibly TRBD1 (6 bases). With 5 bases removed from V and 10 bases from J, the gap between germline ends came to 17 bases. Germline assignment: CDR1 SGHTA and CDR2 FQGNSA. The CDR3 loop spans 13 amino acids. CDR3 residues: CASSQQLGGAAFF. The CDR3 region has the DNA TGTGCCAGCAGCCAGCAACTGGGGGGGGCAGCTTTCTTT.

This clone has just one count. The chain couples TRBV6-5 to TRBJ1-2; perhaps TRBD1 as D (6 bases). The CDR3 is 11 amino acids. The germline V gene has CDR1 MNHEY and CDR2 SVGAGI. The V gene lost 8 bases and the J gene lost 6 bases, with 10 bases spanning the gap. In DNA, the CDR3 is TGTGCCAGCGGCCGACAGGATGGCTACACCTTC. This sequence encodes CASGRQDGYTF.

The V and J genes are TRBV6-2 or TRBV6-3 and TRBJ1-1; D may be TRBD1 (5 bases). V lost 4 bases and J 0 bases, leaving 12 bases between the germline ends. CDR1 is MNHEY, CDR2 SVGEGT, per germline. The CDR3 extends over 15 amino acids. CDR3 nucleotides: TGTGCCAGCAGTTGGGGCGACCCAATGAACACTGAAGCTTTCTTT. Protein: CASSWGDPMNTEAFF.

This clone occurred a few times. As DNA, the CDR3 is TGTGCCAGCAGCTTGAATTTCGGAGGGTTGGGCACTGAAGCTTTCTTT. Its translation is CASSLNFGGLGTEAFF. The rearrangement links TRBV7-2 to TRBJ1-1; D is uncertain. Trimming left V 3 bases short and J 4 bases short, with 18 bases between. CDR1 and CDR2 from the germline V gene are SGHTA and FQGNSA. This CDR3 comprises 16 residues.

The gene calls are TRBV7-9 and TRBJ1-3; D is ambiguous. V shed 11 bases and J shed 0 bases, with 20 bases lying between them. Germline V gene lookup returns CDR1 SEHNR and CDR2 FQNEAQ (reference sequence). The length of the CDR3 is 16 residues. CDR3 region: CAAHELSGSSGNTIYF. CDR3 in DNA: TGTGCCGCACACGAGTTAAGTGGGAGCTCTGGAAACACCATATATTTT.

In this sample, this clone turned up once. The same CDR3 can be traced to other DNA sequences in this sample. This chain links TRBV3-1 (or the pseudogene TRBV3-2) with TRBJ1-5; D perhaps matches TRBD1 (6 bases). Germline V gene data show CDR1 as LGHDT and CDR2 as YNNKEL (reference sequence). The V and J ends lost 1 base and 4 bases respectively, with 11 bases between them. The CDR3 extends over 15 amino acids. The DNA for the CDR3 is TGTGCCAGCAGCCAAGTTGGGGGCCCAAATCAGCCCCAGCATTTT. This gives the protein CASSQVGGPNQPQHF.

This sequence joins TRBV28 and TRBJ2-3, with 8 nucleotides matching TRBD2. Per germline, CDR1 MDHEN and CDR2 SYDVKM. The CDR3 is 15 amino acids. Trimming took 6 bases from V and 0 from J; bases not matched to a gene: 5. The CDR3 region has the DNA TGTGCCAGCAGACAACGGGGGGGGAGCACAGATACGCAGTATTTT. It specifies CASRQRGGSTDTQYF.